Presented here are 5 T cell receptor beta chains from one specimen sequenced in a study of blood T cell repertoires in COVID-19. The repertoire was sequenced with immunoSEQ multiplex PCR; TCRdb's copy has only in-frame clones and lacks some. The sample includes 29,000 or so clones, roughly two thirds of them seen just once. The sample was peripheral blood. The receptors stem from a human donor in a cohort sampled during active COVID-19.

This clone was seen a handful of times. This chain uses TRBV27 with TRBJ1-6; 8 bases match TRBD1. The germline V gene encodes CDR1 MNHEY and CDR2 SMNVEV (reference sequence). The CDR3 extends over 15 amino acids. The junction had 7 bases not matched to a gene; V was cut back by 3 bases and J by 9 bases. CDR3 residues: CASSLPPGGSSPLHF. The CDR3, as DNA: TGTGCCAGCAGTTTGCCCCCAGGGGGCAGTTCACCCCTCCACTTT.

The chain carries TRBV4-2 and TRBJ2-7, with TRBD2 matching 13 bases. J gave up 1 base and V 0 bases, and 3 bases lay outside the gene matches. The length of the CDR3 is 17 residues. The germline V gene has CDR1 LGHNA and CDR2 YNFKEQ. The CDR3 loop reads CASSQDLGLAGSYEQYF. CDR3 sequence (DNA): TGTGCCAGCAGCCAAGATCTGGGACTAGCGGGGTCCTACGAGCAGTACTTC.

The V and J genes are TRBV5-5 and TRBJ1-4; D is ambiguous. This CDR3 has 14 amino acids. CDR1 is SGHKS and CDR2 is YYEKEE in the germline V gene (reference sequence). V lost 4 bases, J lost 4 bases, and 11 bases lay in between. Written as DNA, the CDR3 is TGTGCCAGCAGCACCGACACCAATAATGAAAAACTGTTTTTT. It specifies CASSTDTNNEKLFF.

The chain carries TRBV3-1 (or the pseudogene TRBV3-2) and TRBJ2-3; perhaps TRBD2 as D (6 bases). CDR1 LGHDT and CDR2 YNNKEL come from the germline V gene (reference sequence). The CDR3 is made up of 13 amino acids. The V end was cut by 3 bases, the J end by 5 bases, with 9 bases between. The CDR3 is CASSHSAGDTQYF. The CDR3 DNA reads TGTGCCAGCAGCCATTCAGCGGGAGATACGCAGTATTTT.

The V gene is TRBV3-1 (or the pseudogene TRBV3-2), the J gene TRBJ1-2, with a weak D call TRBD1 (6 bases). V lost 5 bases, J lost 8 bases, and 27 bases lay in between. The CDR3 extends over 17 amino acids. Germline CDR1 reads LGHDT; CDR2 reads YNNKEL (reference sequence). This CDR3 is CASSEKGVRSLLQGYTF. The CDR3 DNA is TGTGCCAGCAGCGAGAAGGGGGTGAGAAGTTTGTTACAGGGCTACACCTTC.